These 23 T cell receptor beta chains were all obtained from the same sample, sequenced in a study of cytomegalovirus exposure and HLA in healthy donors. Produced via immunoSEQ multiplex PCR; TCRdb's table is partial and in-frame only. The data hold 71,000 or so clones, with roughly 94% observed a single time. Input material: PBMCs. All receptors derive from a woman aged 18-30 years in good health and CMV-seropositive.

This clone was seen a single time. The genes are TRBV5-4 and TRBJ2-7, with TRBD1 matching 10 bases. V dropped 0 bases and J dropped 5; count of bases not matched to a gene: 5. CDR3 length equals 15 residues. Germline-derived CDR1 and CDR2 are SGHNT and YYREEE (reference sequence). The CDR3 DNA is TGTGCCAGCAGCTTGGAGACAGGGGGCGTCGACGAGCAGTACTTC. Residues: CASSLETGGVDEQYF.

The chain joins TRBV6-1 to TRBJ2-3; TRBD1 is a possible D gene (5 bases). This CDR3 is built from 12 residues. Germline CDR1 reads MNHNS; CDR2 reads SASEGT. CDR3 in DNA: TGTACTTTACAGGCGAGCACAGATACGCAGTATTTT. It translates to CTLQASTDTQYF.

The sample holds one count of this clone. J is TRBJ2-7 and V is TRBV28, with 15 nucleotides matching TRBD2. Germline V gene data show CDR1 as MDHEN and CDR2 as SYDVKM. The CDR3 has 16 residues. The V segment lost 5 bases and the J segment 3 bases; nucleotides outside the gene matches: 5. The DNA for the CDR3 is TGTGCCAGCAGTCCAGGGACTAGCGGGAGGTTCTACGAGCAGTACTTC. It specifies CASSPGTSGRFYEQYF.

Concerning this clone: Different DNA sequences within this sample yield the same CDR3. The genes are TRBV9 and TRBJ2-2; the D is unclear. The germline V gene encodes CDR1 SGDLS and CDR2 YYNGEE. This CDR3 contains 15 residues. Trimming pared 0 bases from V and 1 base from J, leaving 7 bases between. CDR3 in amino acids: CASSVVAGNTGELFF. CDR3 bases: TGTGCCAGCAGCGTAGTGGCAGGGAACACCGGGGAGCTGTTTTTT.

The chain employs TRBV30 and TRBJ2-7, with D tentatively TRBD1 (6 bases). Germline CDR1 and CDR2: GTSNPN and SVGIG (reference sequence). The V gene lost 0 bases and the J gene lost 2 bases, with 14 bases spanning the gap. The CDR3 is made up of 15 amino acids. CDR3 in DNA: TGTGCCTGGAGTGTACCGCGACAGGTGACCTACGAGCAGTACTTC. Translated, it gives CAWSVPRQVTYEQYF.

The chain uses TRBV7-2 and TRBJ2-7, with 13 bases fitting TRBD2. The length of the CDR3 is 16 residues. The germline V gene has CDR1 SGHTA and CDR2 FQGNSA. With V trimmed by 5 bases and J by 2 bases, 6 bases remained unmatched. This CDR3 reads CASSLQLAGGPYEQYF. CDR3 DNA: TGTGCCAGCAGCCTCCAACTAGCGGGAGGGCCCTACGAGCAGTACTTC.

The rearrangement links TRBV5-4 to TRBJ1-1; 12 positions agree with TRBD1. Germline-derived CDR1 and CDR2 are SGHNT and YYREEE (reference sequence). Trimming at V came to 3 bases and at J to 5 bases, leaving 8 bases not matched to a gene. The length of the CDR3 is 16 residues. CDR3 nucleotides: TGTGCCAGCAGCTCCCCGGGACAGGGGGCGAATACTGAAGCTTTCTTT. Encoded protein: CASSSPGQGANTEAFF. Full variable domain (missing parts from reference TRBV5-4 and TRBJ1-1): ETGVTQSPTHLIKTRGQQVTLRCSSQSGHNTVSWYQQALGQGPQFIFQYYREEENGRGNFPPRFSGLQFPNYSSELNVNALELDDSALYLCASSSPGQGANTEAFFGQGTRLTVV.

The chain joins TRBV11-3 to TRBJ1-4; the D is unclear. V was pared by 7 bases and J by 5 bases, with 8 bases between. The CDR3 runs to 12 residues. The germline V gene encodes CDR1 SGHNT and CDR2 YENEEA. Here the CDR3 reads CASTSPNEKLFF. CDR3 nucleotides: TGTGCCAGCACTTCCCCGAATGAAAAACTGTTTTTT.

This chain uses TRBV9 with TRBJ2-2, with 7 nucleotides matching TRBD2. The CDR3 loop spans 16 amino acids. The ends lost 2 bases at V and 0 bases at J; junction bases unmatched: 4. Germline CDR1 and CDR2: SGDLS and YYNGEE. The DNA for the CDR3 is TGTGCCAGCAGCGTTAGCGGGTCCTCGAACACCGGGGAGCTGTTTTTT. Protein sequence: CASSVSGSSNTGELFF.

The genes are TRBV5-4 and TRBJ2-3; TRBD2 might be the D (6 bases). V was trimmed by 3 bases and J by 0 bases, leaving 14 bases between them. The CDR3 totals 16 residues. CDR1 and CDR2 from the germline V gene are SGHNT and YYREEE (reference sequence). The CDR3: CASSSVAETSTDTQYF. CDR3 in DNA: TGTGCCAGCAGCTCCGTAGCGGAAACTAGCACAGATACGCAGTATTTT.

The V gene is TRBV28, the J gene TRBJ2-2; D is perhaps TRBD2 (6 bases). Per the germline V gene, CDR1 is MDHEN and CDR2 is SYDVKM. The CDR3 has 13 amino acids. Trimming pared 8 bases from V and 1 base from J, leaving 8 bases between. The CDR3 spells CASQGGNTGELFF. CDR3 sequence (DNA): TGTGCCAGCCAGGGAGGGAACACCGGGGAGCTGTTTTTT.

This chain connects TRBV6-5 to TRBJ1-3; 7 bases map to TRBD1. The CDR3 has 16 amino acids. Per germline, CDR1 MNHEY and CDR2 SVGAGI. The V and J ends lost 2 bases and 4 bases, in that order; junction bases with no gene match: 8. This CDR3 reads CASSYQTGSFGNTIYF. CDR3 DNA: TGTGCCAGCAGTTACCAGACAGGGTCTTTCGGAAACACCATATATTTT.

This sequence joins TRBV29-1 and TRBJ2-1, with 7 bases matching TRBD1. Germline-derived CDR1 and CDR2 are SQVTM and ANQGSEA. The CDR3 has 11 amino acids. V lost 3 bases, J lost 10 bases, and 3 bases stayed unmatched. The CDR3 bases are TGCAGCGTTGACCGGGGACAGGAGCAGTTCTTC. This sequence encodes CSVDRGQEQFF.

The V gene is TRBV4-1, the J gene TRBJ2-7; the D gene is possibly TRBD1 (5 bases). V gave up 0 bases and J gave up 1 base, with 16 bases separating them. The CDR3 is 17 amino acids. Germline lookup yields CDR1 MGHRA and CDR2 YSYEKL. The CDR3 loop reads CASSQDSGKGISYEQYF. In DNA, the CDR3 is TGCGCCAGCAGCCAAGATAGTGGCAAGGGGATATCCTACGAGCAGTACTTC.

The chain recombines TRBV9 with TRBJ2-5; 7 bases align to TRBD1. With V trimmed by 4 bases and J by 2 bases, 2 bases remained unmatched. Germline values: CDR1 SGDLS, CDR2 YYNGEE. CDR3 length: 13 residues. CDR3 protein: CASSMGQQETQYF. CDR3 coding DNA: TGTGCCAGCAGCATGGGACAGCAAGAGACCCAGTACTTC.

The rearrangement uses TRBV5-1 and TRBJ1-1; D not resolved. CDR1 SGHRS and CDR2 YFSETQ come from the germline V gene. The CDR3 length is 14 residues. V lost 2 bases and J 0 bases, leaving 8 bases between the germline ends. The DNA of the CDR3 is TGCGCCAGCAGCTTAACTCCCATGAACACTGAAGCTTTCTTT. This sequence encodes CASSLTPMNTEAFF.

The chain joins TRBV25-1 to TRBJ1-1, with TRBD1 as a possible D gene (6 bases). The CDR3 length is 14 residues. V was trimmed by 10 bases and J by 3 bases, leaving 18 bases between them. Germline V gene data show CDR1 as MGHDK and CDR2 as SYGVNS. This CDR3 reads CATSWGGGDTEAFF. CDR3 nucleotide sequence: TGTGCCACCTCGTGGGGAGGGGGGGACACTGAAGCTTTCTTT.

This chain links TRBV2 with TRBJ2-3; D perhaps matches TRBD2 (5 bases). Germline V lookup: CDR1 SNHLY, CDR2 FYNNEI. Deletions cut 5 bases from V and 3 bases from J, with 12 bases between. The CDR3 consists of 14 residues. Written as DNA, the CDR3 is TGTGCCAGCAGTAGGGAGCTGGGGACAGATACGCAGTATTTT. This translates into CASSRELGTDTQYF.

The V gene is TRBV7-2, the J gene TRBJ1-3, with D perhaps matching TRBD1 (6 bases). The CDR3 loop spans 16 amino acids. In germline, CDR1 is SGHTA, CDR2 FQGNSA. Trimming shortened V by 5 bases and J by 1 base, and 15 bases separated the two germline ends. CDR3 region: CASSAQQGKSGNTIYF. The CDR3 coding sequence is TGTGCCAGCAGCGCCCAACAGGGAAAATCTGGAAACACCATATATTTT.

V gene TRBV7-9 combines with J gene TRBJ2-5, with TRBD1 identical over 8 bases. Trimming removed 2 bases from V and 5 bases from J; junction bases left unmatched: 10. The CDR3 has 16 amino acids. Germline assignment: CDR1 SEHNR and CDR2 FQNEAQ (reference sequence). CDR3 nucleotide sequence: TGTGCCAGCAGCTTATACGAGGACAGGGATTGGGAGACCCAGTACTTC. It yields the protein CASSLYEDRDWETQYF. The variable domain in full, with the rest retrieved from reference TRBV7-9 and TRBJ2-5, is DTGVSQNPRHKITKRGQNVTFRCDPISEHNRLYWYRQTLGQGPEFLTYFQNEAQLEKSRLLSDRFSAERPKGSFSTLEIQRTEQGDSAMYLCASSLYEDRDWETQYFGPGTRLLVL.

The chain combines TRBV29-1 with TRBJ2-5; 11 nucleotides line up with TRBD2. Germline CDR1 reads SQVTM; CDR2 reads ANQGSEA. The CDR3 consists of 17 residues. V lost 2 bases, J lost 5 bases, and 13 bases stayed unmatched. CDR3 bases: TGCAGCGTTGAACGGTTGGTAGCGGGGGGGCCGACTGAGACCCAGTACTTC. It yields the protein CSVERLVAGGPTETQYF.

V usage is TRBV5-6 and J usage is TRBJ2-7; D is possibly TRBD2 (7 bases). The CDR3 runs to 14 residues. CDR1 SGHDT and CDR2 YYEEEE come from the germline V gene. The V and J ends lost 4 bases and 2 bases respectively, with 13 bases between them. The CDR3 nucleotides read TGTGCCAGCAGCCGAGGCGGGGGCCCCTACGAGCAGTACTTC. Encoded protein: CASSRGGGPYEQYF.

This clone occurred once. The chain combines TRBV19 with TRBJ2-1; TRBD2 aligns across 10 bases. The CDR3 is 15 amino acids. V was pared by 3 bases and J by 5 bases, with 4 bases of the junction left unmatched. Germline values: CDR1 LNHDA, CDR2 SQIVND (reference sequence). Here the CDR3 reads CASSMSLAGNNEQFF. The CDR3 DNA reads TGTGCCAGTAGTATGTCACTAGCGGGGAACAATGAGCAGTTCTTC.